This TCR beta chain was documented in a study of OX40 agonist ivuxolimab in advanced cancers. Overall study: The dose of intravenous ivuxolimab that patients received every 2 weeks ranged from 0.01 to 10 mg/kg. Two cutaneous melanoma patients and one hepatocellular carcinoma patient, three in all, had partial responses.

About this clone: The antigen remains unidentified.

The study, taken as a whole, reports: With doses of 0.1 to 3.0 mg/kg, CD4+ and CD8+ blood T cells had undergone clonal expansion by week 6. Among patients with partial responses at 0.1-3.0 mg/kg, clonal expansion was among the lowest.

Sequenced by immunoSEQ multiplex PCR; TCRdb stores in-frame clones only, minus some. Of over 55,000 clones in the sample, about 88% were seen once. Germline lookup yields CDR1 KGHSH and CDR2 LQKENI. V lost 3 bases to trimming and J lost 0 bases, with 3 bases between them. This CDR3 is 14 amino acids long. The genes are TRBV18 and TRBJ2-6; D is uncertain. This TCR derives from an adult with an advanced solid tumor such as melanoma, head and neck, liver or kidney cancer. The sample here was CD4+ or CD8+ T cells sorted from blood, taken in a trial of the OX40 agonist ivuxolimab. The CDR3 DNA is TGTGCCAGCTCACCTTCCTCTGGGGCCAACGTCCTGACTTTC. This sequence encodes CASSPSSGANVLTF.